The sequence of this T cell receptor (beta chain) was determined in a study of blood T cells in healthy people across ages. This clonotype occurred a few times. The antigen is undetermined. General observations from the study: Strong correlation existed between TCR beta diversity and naive T cell percentage.

The V and J ends lost 3 bases and 5 bases respectively, with 16 bases between them. CDR1 DFQATT and CDR2 SNEGSKA come from the germline V gene (reference sequence). The CDR3 totals 14 residues. Sample-barcoded 5' priming and a J-beta primer mix drove a second PCR of roughly 6 to 12 cycles. TCRdb analysed the 5' RACE reads with MiXCR anew, one entry per CDR3 protein. Of roughly 680,000 distinct CDR3 sequences in the sample, about half are singletons; the top ten hold roughly 30%. Each donor supplied around 9.6 milliliters of peripheral blood. Each sample yielded at least 6 million isolated PBMCs. The sequenced sample consisted of blood. The sequence was obtained from a woman aged 60-70 years in good health. The rearrangement links TRBV20-1 to TRBJ2-5; tentative D call: TRBD1 (6 bases). CDR3 sequence: CSASTGSRGETQYF. DNA of the CDR3: TGCAGTGCTAGTACAGGGTCGAGGGGGGAGACCCAGTACTTC.